These 21 T cell receptor beta chains originate from one sample sequenced in a study of identical twins. TCRdb reanalysed the 5' RACE reads using MiXCR and keeps one entry per CDR3 protein. This table has some 900,000 distinct CDR3 sequences, 9% to 15% appearing once. The data were also submitted as part of a second study, on yellow fever vaccine responses in identical twins.

Sequenced: PBMCs. These receptor sequences come from a woman between 18 and 29 years old in good health.

This chain links TRBV5-1 with TRBJ2-7, with TRBD2 identical over 10 bases. The CDR3 consists of 15 residues. The germline CDR1 and CDR2 sequences are SGHRS and YFSETQ. Losses at the gene ends were 3 bases for V and 6 bases for J; bases not matched to a gene: 9. The CDR3 region is CASSSFSSGSFEQYF. In nucleotides, the CDR3 is TGCGCCAGCAGCTCCTTCTCTAGCGGGAGCTTCGAGCAGTACTTC.

This chain links TRBV12-3 or TRBV12-4 with TRBJ1-1; unclear D gene. The ends were cut back, 6 bases at V and 4 bases at J, with 12 bases in the middle. The length of the CDR3 is 13 residues. The DNA for the CDR3 is TGTGCCAGCAGCACGATCGTTGGCACTGAAGCTTTCTTT. It yields the protein CASSTIVGTEAFF.

This clonotype has only a few counts. The chain couples TRBV10-3 to TRBJ2-7, with D tentatively TRBD2 (5 bases). Trimming took 5 bases from V and 3 from J, leaving 14 bases between them. The CDR3 runs to 14 residues. Germline CDR1 and CDR2: ENHRY and SYGVKD. The CDR3 nucleotides are TGTGCCATCAGTCCAGCTAGCCCAGTCTACGAGCAGTACTTC. Translated, it gives CAISPASPVYEQYF.

This clonotype was observed once. The chain recombines TRBV12-3 or TRBV12-4 with TRBJ2-1; 12 bases line up with TRBD2. CDR3 length equals 18 residues. The CDR3 coding sequence is TGTACCTGCAGTTTAAGGGGCCTAGCGGGGGGGTTCTACAATGAGCAGTTCTTC. Translation gives CTCSLRGLAGGFYNEQFF.

This clonotype was seen a handful of times. The rearrangement uses TRBV29-1 and TRBJ2-1; D remains ambiguous. Germline V gene sequence: CDR1 SQVTM, CDR2 ANQGSEA. Trimming stripped 3 bases from V and 1 base from J, with 25 bases between. The CDR3 consists of 19 residues. Here the CDR3 DNA reads TGCAGCGTTGACCGTGGGCCGGATGAGAGGAAGGTGTCCTACAATGAGCAGTTCTTC. Translation gives CSVDRGPDERKVSYNEQFF.

J is TRBJ2-1 and V is TRBV7-9; D not certain. Trimming removed 5 bases from V and 5 bases from J, with 7 bases in between. The germline gives CDR1 SEHNR, CDR2 FQNEAQ (reference sequence). The CDR3 contains 12 residues. The CDR3 sequence: CASSRHDNEQFF. In DNA form, the CDR3 reads TGTGCCAGCAGCCGACATGACAATGAGCAGTTCTTC.

The chain joins TRBV5-5 to TRBJ2-1; D call uncertain. CDR1 and CDR2 from the germline V gene are SGHKS and YYEKEE (reference sequence). V lost 2 bases and J lost 1, with 10 bases in between. The CDR3 totals 15 residues. CDR3 residues: CASSFGLTSYNEQFF. CDR3 nucleotide sequence: TGTGCCAGCAGCTTCGGGCTGACTTCCTACAATGAGCAGTTCTTC.

This clonotype was observed a few times. The CDR3 loop is CASTSGDRGKNIQYF. DNA for the CDR3: TGTGCCAGCACCTCAGGGGACAGGGGCAAAAACATTCAGTACTTC. The chain couples TRBV6-1 to TRBJ2-4, with 10 nucleotides matching TRBD1. Germline CDR1 and CDR2: MNHNS and SASEGT. The CDR3 spans 15 residues. After removal of 7 bases from V and 3 bases from J, the junction contained 6 bases not matched to a gene.

This clonotype came up a few times. The chain has TRBV15 and TRBJ2-7, with TRBD2 identical over 9 bases. The CDR3 contains 14 residues. V was clipped by 3 bases and J by 4 bases; unmatched bases: 4. Germline-derived CDR1 and CDR2 are LNHNV and YYDKDF (reference sequence). The CDR3 is CATSRTSGGYEQYV. CDR3 coding DNA: TGTGCCACCAGCAGGACTAGCGGTGGGTACGAGCAGTACGTC.

This chain links TRBV25-1 with TRBJ2-5; TRBD2 aligns across 7 bases. The CDR3 contains 16 residues. J lost 3 bases, V lost 1 base, and 8 bases had no gene match. Per germline, CDR1 MGHDK and CDR2 SYGVNS. CDR3 sequence (DNA): TGTGCCAGCAGTGAATTGGGGACTATCACTAAAGAGACCCAGTACTTC. Protein sequence: CASSELGTITKETQYF.

The sample holds many counts of this clonotype. The chain employs TRBV29-1 and TRBJ2-5, with 8 bases that match TRBD2. Germline loops: CDR1 SQVTM, CDR2 ANQGSEA. Trimming cost V 4 bases and J 5 bases; bases outside gene matches: 15. The CDR3 extends over 16 amino acids. CDR3 region: CSVGSVSGGPGETQYF. The CDR3 region has the DNA TGCAGCGTTGGTTCAGTCTCGGGAGGGCCCGGGGAGACCCAGTACTTC.

This clonotype was detected a few times. J is TRBJ2-2 and V is TRBV24-1; 12 bases align to TRBD1. CDR1 and CDR2 (germline): KGHDR, SFDVKD. After removal of 8 bases from V and 4 bases from J, the junction contained 4 bases not matched to a gene. The CDR3 contains 15 residues. The CDR3 nucleotides read TGTGCCACCAATCCGGGACAGGGGGCCACCGGGGAGCTGTTTTTT. Residues: CATNPGQGATGELFF.

The V gene is TRBV6-2 or TRBV6-3, the J gene TRBJ2-3; 14 nucleotides line up with TRBD2. CDR1 is MNHEY, CDR2 SVGEGT, per germline. Trimming cost V 2 bases and J 6 bases; bases outside gene matches: 16. The CDR3 is 20 amino acids. CDR3 nucleotides: TGTGCCAGCAGTTACCAAATCCCGGGACTAGCGGGGGTGAGGAAGGATACGCAGTATTTT. Residues: CASSYQIPGLAGVRKDTQYF.

This clonotype has more than one count but fewer than ten. The chain combines TRBV6-1 with TRBJ1-1, with 9 bases fitting TRBD1. This CDR3 contains 16 residues. J lost 1 base, V lost 6 bases, and 9 bases had no gene match. Germline lookup yields CDR1 MNHNS and CDR2 SASEGT. CDR3 region: CASRRPPGQGNTEAFF. CDR3 DNA sequence: TGTGCCAGCAGACGTCCCCCGGGACAGGGGAACACTGAAGCTTTCTTT.

This clonotype was picked up many times. The chain has TRBV7-8 and TRBJ2-2; a weak D match, TRBD2 (6 bases). The CDR3 is 18 amino acids. CDR1 and CDR2 from the germline V gene are SGHVS and FQNEAQ. Trimming shortened V by 2 bases and J by 1 base, and 17 bases separated the two germline ends. CDR3 DNA sequence: TGTGCCAGCAGCTTAAGGGCTAGGTTCGGGAGGAACACCGGGGAGCTGTTTTTT. Protein sequence: CASSLRARFGRNTGELFF.

The J gene is TRBJ2-7, the V gene TRBV10-2; 11 positions match TRBD1. Germline CDR1 and CDR2: WSHSY and SAAADI. CDR3 length: 16 residues. J was trimmed by 3 bases and V by 4 bases; bases with no gene match: 8. The CDR3 spells CASSGIRDRGYYEQYF. The DNA of the CDR3 is TGCGCCAGCAGTGGAATCCGGGACAGGGGGTACTACGAGCAGTACTTC.

The gene calls are TRBV2 and TRBJ2-1, with TRBD2 matching 8 bases. The CDR3 loop spans 16 amino acids. CDR1 is SNHLY and CDR2 is FYNNEI in the germline V gene. The trim removed 6 bases at V and 8 bases at J, leaving 15 bases unmatched. CDR3 sequence (DNA): TGTGCCAGCAGCGCATTAGCGGGATCAGGCGGGGATGAGCAGTTCTTC. This codes for CASSALAGSGGDEQFF.

This sequence joins TRBV15 and TRBJ2-1, with D possibly TRBD2 on 5 matching bases. Looked up from germline, CDR1 is LNHNV and CDR2 is YYDKDF (reference sequence). With 7 bases removed from V and 3 bases from J, the gap between germline ends came to 13 bases. The CDR3 loop spans 14 amino acids. CDR3 region: CATTPVSGYNEQFF. The CDR3 DNA is TGTGCCACCACCCCCGTGAGCGGCTACAATGAGCAGTTCTTC.

This clonotype was detected many times. This chain uses TRBV29-1 with TRBJ2-1; the D gene is possibly TRBD2 (5 bases). Germline values: CDR1 SQVTM, CDR2 ANQGSEA. The CDR3 runs to 14 residues. Trimming took off 5 bases at V and 0 bases at J, with 11 bases between the two ends. The CDR3, as DNA: TGCAGCGTTTGTAGCGCGAGCTCCTACAATGAGCAGTTCTTC. Its protein product is CSVCSASSYNEQFF.

This clonotype was counted between two and nine times. This chain links TRBV29-1 with TRBJ2-7, with D perhaps assigned TRBD1 or TRBD2 (5 bases each). CDR1 is SQVTM, CDR2 ANQGSEA, per germline. This CDR3 spans 14 amino acids. CDR3 DNA: TGCAGCGTCGAAGGGTGGGGGAGCCCCTACGAGCAGTACGTC. Protein: CSVEGWGSPYEQYV.

This clonotype was counted only a few times. CDR3 DNA sequence: TGCGCCAGCAGCTTCCCGGACCCGGCGGGAACAGATACGCAGTATTTT. It translates to CASSFPDPAGTDTQYF. The J gene is TRBJ2-3, the V gene TRBV5-1; D possibly corresponds to TRBD2 (6 bases). Per germline, CDR1 SGHRS and CDR2 YFSETQ. This CDR3 has 16 residues. Trimming removed 2 bases from V and 3 bases from J, with 16 bases in between. Based on the CDR3 plus reference TRBV5-1 and TRBJ2-3, the full variable domain is KAGVTQTPRYLIKTRGQQVTLSCSPISGHRSVSWYQQTPGQGLQFLFEYFSETQRNKGNFPGRFSGRQFSNSRSEMNVSTLELGDSALYLCASSFPDPAGTDTQYFGPGTRLTVL.